The clone carrying this TCR beta chain was recorded a few times. These data come from a study of blood T cell repertoires in COVID-19. This CDR3 spans 18 amino acids. J was trimmed by 4 bases and V by 5 bases; bases with no gene match: 19. Per the germline V gene, CDR1 is SEHNR and CDR2 is FQNEAQ (reference sequence). Per the study methods: The assay estimated nucleated cells by amplifying reference gene primers. Produced via immunoSEQ multiplex PCR; TCRdb's table is partial and in-frame only. V and J calls and clone size come straight from that table; D and trimming were deduced from the DNA. Of around 190,000 clones in the sample, roughly 75% are singletons; the top ten hold approximately 6.2%.

This receptor was taken from a man between 65 and 80 years old with active or convalescent COVID-19. The sequenced sample consisted of peripheral blood. The V gene is TRBV7-9, the J gene TRBJ2-7, with 8 positions matching TRBD2. The CDR3, as DNA: TGTGCCAGCAGCCGCACTAGCGGAGAAAGGAGCGGTAGGTACGAGCAGTACTTC. This codes for CASSRTSGERSGRYEQYF.